These T cell receptor beta chains were read from a single sample in a study. One entry per CDR3 protein results from TCRdb running MiXCR on the RT-PCR reads. The data show fewer than 800,000 distinct CDR3 sequences, about 14% seen once. The sequencing input was memory CD4+ T cells from blood. All receptors derive from a female donor in good health, serving as a healthy control. Each CDR3 is given with its conserved first and last residue. Each record gives: clone size, J gene, D gene, V gene, CDR3 DNA, CDR3 protein. The D gene is left open where the match is weak. Clone sizes are given selectively: once, few, many, or a class where the clone is expanded.

size: .; J: TRBJ2-7; D: TRBD2; V: TRBV28; DNA: TGTGCCAGCAATCCCGGGACTAGCGCCTACTACGAGCAGTACTTC; CDR3: CASNPGTSAYYEQYF
size: .; J: TRBJ2-7; D: .; V: TRBV7-8; DNA: TGCGCCAGCAGCTTAGCTAGGAATTACGAGCAGCACTTC; CDR3: CASSLARNYEQHF
size: few; J: TRBJ2-4; D: TRBD1; V: TRBV4-3; DNA: TGCGCCAGCAGCCAAGATCCCACAGGGGGCCCTGGGGGGAGAAACATTCAGTACTTC; CDR3: CASSQDPTGGPGGRNIQYF
size: many; J: TRBJ2-3; D: TRBD2; V: TRBV6-6; DNA: TGTGCCAGCAGTTATTCCCTTTTAGCGGGGGGGCAAGATACGCAGTATTTT; CDR3: CASSYSLLAGGQDTQYF
size: .; J: TRBJ2-1; D: .; V: TRBV20-1; DNA: TGCAGTGCTAGAATACAGAGCTCCTACAATGAGCAGTTCTTC; CDR3: CSARIQSSYNEQFF
size: .; J: TRBJ2-1; D: .; V: TRBV2; DNA: TGTGCCAGCAGTGAATCGAGCTCCTACAATGAGCAGTTCTTC; CDR3: CASSESSSYNEQFF
size: .; J: TRBJ1-2; D: .; V: TRBV29-1; DNA: TGCAGCGTTGGTGGGACGTCTAGGGCGGGTGGCTACACCTTC; CDR3: CSVGGTSRAGGYTF
size: few; J: TRBJ2-3; D: .; V: TRBV27; DNA: TGTGCCAGCAGTTTAGTAGCTTCCGGGAATGTCGATACGCAGTATTTT; CDR3: CASSLVASGNVDTQYF
size: many; J: TRBJ1-6; D: TRBD1; V: TRBV6-5; DNA: TGTGCCAGCAGAGGCGTGGACAGGGTTGGATCACCCCTCCACTTT; CDR3: CASRGVDRVGSPLHF
size: few; J: TRBJ2-1; D: .; V: TRBV7-2; DNA: TGTGCCAGCAGCGCCCCGGGGAAACGGGCCTACAATGAGCAGTTCTTC; CDR3: CASSAPGKRAYNEQFF
size: few; J: TRBJ2-1; D: .; V: TRBV6-5; DNA: TGTGCCAGCAGCCCCCGTTCCCCTAGGGGGGGAGGGCCCCATGAGCAGTTCTTC; CDR3: CASSPRSPRGGGPHEQFF
size: once; J: TRBJ1-5; D: .; V: TRBV6-2/TRBV6-3; DNA: TGTGCCAGCAGTTACCTGGTGAGCAGTCAGCCCCAGCATTTT; CDR3: CASSYLVSSQPQHF
size: many; J: TRBJ1-2; D: .; V: TRBV5-1; DNA: TGCGCCAGCAACGAACAGGGAGATGGCTATGGCTACACCTTC; CDR3: CASNEQGDGYGYTF
size: .; J: TRBJ1-1; D: .; V: TRBV28; DNA: TGTGCCAGCATTATCGGGGGGGGGACTGAAGCTTTCTTT; CDR3: CASIIGGGTEAFF
size: .; J: TRBJ1-1; D: .; V: TRBV10-2; DNA: TGCGCCAGCTCTGAAGCGTCCTTAAGGGAAGTAGCCTTT; CDR3: CASSEASLREVAF
size: many; J: TRBJ1-3; D: .; V: TRBV5-6; DNA: TGTGCCAGCACCATCCGGGCCTCAAACACCATATATTTT; CDR3: CASTIRASNTIYF
size: .; J: TRBJ2-1; D: .; V: TRBV6-6; DNA: TGTGCCAGCAGCTCCCTCGGACCCCTCGGCGATGAGCAGTTCTTC; CDR3: CASSSLGPLGDEQFF
size: .; J: TRBJ1-4; D: .; V: TRBV5-1; DNA: TGCGCCAGCAGCTTGGCCGCTAGAAATGAAAAACTGTTTTTT; CDR3: CASSLAARNEKLFF
size: .; J: TRBJ2-5; D: TRBD2; V: TRBV5-1; DNA: TGCGCCAGCAGCTTTTTTGGGGGGGATCAAGAGACCCAGTACTTC; CDR3: CASSFFGGDQETQYF
size: .; J: TRBJ2-1; D: TRBD2; V: TRBV12-3/TRBV12-4; DNA: TGTGCCACCCGACTAGCGGAATACAATGAGCAGTTCTTC; CDR3: CATRLAEYNEQFF
size: few; J: TRBJ2-4; D: .; V: TRBV1; DNA: TGCACCAGCAGCCAAGAGGGGGGACTAGCGGTCGTAGCCAAAAACATTCAGTACTTC; CDR3: CTSSQEGGLAVVAKNIQYF
size: .; J: TRBJ1-6; D: TRBD1; V: TRBV12-3/TRBV12-4; DNA: TGTGCCAGCAAGCCGACAGGGAATTCACCCCTCCACTTT; CDR3: CASKPTGNSPLHF